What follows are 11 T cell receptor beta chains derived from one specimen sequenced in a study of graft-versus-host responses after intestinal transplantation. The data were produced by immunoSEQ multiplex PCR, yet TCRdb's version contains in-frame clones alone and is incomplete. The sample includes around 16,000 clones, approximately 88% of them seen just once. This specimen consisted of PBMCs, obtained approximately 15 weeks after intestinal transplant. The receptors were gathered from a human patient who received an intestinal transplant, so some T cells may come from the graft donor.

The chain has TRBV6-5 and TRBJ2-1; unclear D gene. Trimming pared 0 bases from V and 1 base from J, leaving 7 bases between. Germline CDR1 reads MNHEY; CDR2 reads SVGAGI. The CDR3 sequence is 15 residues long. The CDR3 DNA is TGTGCCAGCAGTTACTCGAAGGTTTCCTACAATGAGCAGTTCTTC. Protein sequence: CASSYSKVSYNEQFF.

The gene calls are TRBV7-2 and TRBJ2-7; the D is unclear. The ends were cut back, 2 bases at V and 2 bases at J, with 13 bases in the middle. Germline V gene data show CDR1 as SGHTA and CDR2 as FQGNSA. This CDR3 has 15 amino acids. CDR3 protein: CASSLQAGPTYEQYF. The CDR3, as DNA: TGTGCCAGCAGCTTACAGGCAGGCCCAACCTACGAGCAGTACTTC.

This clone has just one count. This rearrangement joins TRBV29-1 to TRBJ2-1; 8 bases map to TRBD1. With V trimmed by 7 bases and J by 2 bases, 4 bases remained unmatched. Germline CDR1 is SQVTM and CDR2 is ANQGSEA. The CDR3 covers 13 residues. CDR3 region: CSALTGAYNEQFF. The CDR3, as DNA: TGCAGCGCCCTGACAGGGGCCTACAATGAGCAGTTCTTC.

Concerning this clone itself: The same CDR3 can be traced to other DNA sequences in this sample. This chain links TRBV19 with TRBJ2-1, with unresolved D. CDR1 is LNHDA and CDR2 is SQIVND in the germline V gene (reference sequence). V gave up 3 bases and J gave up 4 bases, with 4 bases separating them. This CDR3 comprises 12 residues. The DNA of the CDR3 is TGTGCCAGTAGTATCGGGTACAATGAGCAGTTCTTC. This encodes CASSIGYNEQFF.

For the CDR3, the DNA is TGTGCCAGCAGCCCCCGACCGGGCGGGCTTCTTAATTCACCCCTCCACTTT. Translated, it gives CASSPRPGGLLNSPLHF. The rearrangement joins TRBV7-6 to TRBJ1-6; D not certain. This CDR3 has 17 amino acids. V was pared by 5 bases and J by 6 bases, with 20 bases between. CDR1 SGHVS and CDR2 FNYEAQ come from the germline V gene.

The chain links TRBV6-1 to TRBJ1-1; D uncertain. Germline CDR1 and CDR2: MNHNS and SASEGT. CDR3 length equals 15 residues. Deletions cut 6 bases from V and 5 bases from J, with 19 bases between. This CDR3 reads CASSWGPSRRTEAFF. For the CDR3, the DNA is TGTGCCAGCAGCTGGGGTCCCTCGAGGCGGACTGAAGCTTTCTTT.

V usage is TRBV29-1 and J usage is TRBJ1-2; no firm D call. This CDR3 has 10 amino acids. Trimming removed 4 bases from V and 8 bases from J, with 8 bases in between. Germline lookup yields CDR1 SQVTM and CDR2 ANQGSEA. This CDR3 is CSVGRNGYTF. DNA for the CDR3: TGCAGCGTTGGACGGAACGGCTACACCTTC.

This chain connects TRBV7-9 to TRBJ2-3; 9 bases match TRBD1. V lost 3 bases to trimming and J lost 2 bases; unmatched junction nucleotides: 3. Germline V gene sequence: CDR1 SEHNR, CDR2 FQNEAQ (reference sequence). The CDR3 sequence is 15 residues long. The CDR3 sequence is CASSFRDRDTDTQYF. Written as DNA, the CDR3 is TGTGCCAGCAGCTTTCGGGACAGGGACACAGATACGCAGTATTTT.

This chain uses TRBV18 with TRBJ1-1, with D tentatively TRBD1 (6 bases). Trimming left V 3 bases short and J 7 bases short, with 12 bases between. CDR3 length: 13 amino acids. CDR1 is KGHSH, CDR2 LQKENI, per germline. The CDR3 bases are TGTGCCAGCTCACCCTCTACAGGGCTTGAAGCTTTCTTT. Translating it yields CASSPSTGLEAFF. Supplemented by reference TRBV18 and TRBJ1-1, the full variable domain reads NAGVMQNPRHLVRRRGQEARLRCSPMKGHSHVYWYRQLPEEGLKFMVYLQKENIIDESGMPKERFSAEFPKEGPSILRIQQVVRGDSAAYFCASSPSTGLEAFFGQGTRLTVV.

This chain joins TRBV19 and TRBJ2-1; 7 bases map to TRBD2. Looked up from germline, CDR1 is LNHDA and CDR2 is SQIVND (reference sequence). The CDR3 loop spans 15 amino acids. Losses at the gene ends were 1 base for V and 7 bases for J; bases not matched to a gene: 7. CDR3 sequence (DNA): TGTGCCAGTAGTATAGGCGGGAGATGGGAAAATGAGCAGTTCTTC. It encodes CASSIGGRWENEQFF.

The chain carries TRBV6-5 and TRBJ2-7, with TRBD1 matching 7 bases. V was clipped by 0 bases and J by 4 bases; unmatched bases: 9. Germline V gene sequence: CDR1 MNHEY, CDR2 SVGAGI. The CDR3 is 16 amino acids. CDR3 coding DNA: TGTGCCAGCAGTTACTCGACAGGGCGATTGTGGTACGAGCAGTACTTC. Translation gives CASSYSTGRLWYEQYF.